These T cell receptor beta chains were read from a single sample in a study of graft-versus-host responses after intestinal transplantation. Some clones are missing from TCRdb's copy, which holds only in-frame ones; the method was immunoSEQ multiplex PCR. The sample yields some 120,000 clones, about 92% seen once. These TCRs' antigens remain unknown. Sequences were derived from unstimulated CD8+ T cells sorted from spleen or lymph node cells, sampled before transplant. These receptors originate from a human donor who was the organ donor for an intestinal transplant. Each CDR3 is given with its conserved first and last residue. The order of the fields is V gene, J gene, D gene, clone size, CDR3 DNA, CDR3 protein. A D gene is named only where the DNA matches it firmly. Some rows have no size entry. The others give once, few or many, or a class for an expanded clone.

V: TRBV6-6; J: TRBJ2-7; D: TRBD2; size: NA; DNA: TGTGCCAGCAGCTATAGCGGGAAAGGGTACGAGCAGTACTTC; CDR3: CASSYSGKGYEQYF
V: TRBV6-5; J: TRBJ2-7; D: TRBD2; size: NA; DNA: TGTGCCAGCAGTCCACTAGCGGGATCCTACGAGCAGTACTTC; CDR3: CASSPLAGSYEQYF
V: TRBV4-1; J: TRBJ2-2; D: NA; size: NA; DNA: TGCGCCAGCAGCCAGGTGAAGGGAATCGGGGAGCTGTTTTTT; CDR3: CASSQVKGIGELFF
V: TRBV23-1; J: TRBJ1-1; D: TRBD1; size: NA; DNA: TGCGCCAGCCAGCCTCGGACAGGGAAAAACACTGAAGCTTTCTTT; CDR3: CASQPRTGKNTEAFF
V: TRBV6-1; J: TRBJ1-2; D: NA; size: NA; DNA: TGTGCCAGCAGTACCTTCGGGGCCTATGGCTACACCTTC; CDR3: CASSTFGAYGYTF
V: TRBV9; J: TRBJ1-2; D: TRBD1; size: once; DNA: TGTGCCAGCAGCGGGCCGGGACAGGGTAGGGGTGGCTACACCTTC; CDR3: CASSGPGQGRGGYTF
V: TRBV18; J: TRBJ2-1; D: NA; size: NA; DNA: TGTGCCAGCTCACCATGGGATGTGGCAGGAAGTTTGTACAATGAGCAGTTCTTC; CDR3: CASSPWDVAGSLYNEQFF
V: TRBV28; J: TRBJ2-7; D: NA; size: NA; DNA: TGTGCCAGCAGTTTTGGGTACGAGCAGTACTTC; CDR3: CASSFGYEQYF
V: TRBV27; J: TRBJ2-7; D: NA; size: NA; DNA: TGTGCCAGCAGTTGGGGCGGGACCACCTACGAGCAGTACTTC; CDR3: CASSWGGTTYEQYF
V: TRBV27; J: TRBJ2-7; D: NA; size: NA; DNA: TGTGCCAGCAGTCTAACGGCGGGGTTCCACGAGCAGTACTTC; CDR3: CASSLTAGFHEQYF
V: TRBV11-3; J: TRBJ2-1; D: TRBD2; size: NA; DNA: TGTGCCAGCAGCTCGAAACCCTCAACTAGCGGGACCTACAATGAGCAGTTCTTC; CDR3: CASSSKPSTSGTYNEQFF
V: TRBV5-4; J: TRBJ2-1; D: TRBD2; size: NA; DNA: TGTGCCAGCACCTCACTAGCGGGAGAGGATGAGCAGTTCTTC; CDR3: CASTSLAGEDEQFF
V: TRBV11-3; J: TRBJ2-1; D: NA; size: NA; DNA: TGTGCCAGCAGCCCCCGGTCTGGGACCAATGAGCAGTTCTTC; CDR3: CASSPRSGTNEQFF
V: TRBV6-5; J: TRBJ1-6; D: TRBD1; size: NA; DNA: TGTGCCAGCAGTTACTCAGGGACAGGGAGTTCACCCCTCCACTTT; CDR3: CASSYSGTGSSPLHF
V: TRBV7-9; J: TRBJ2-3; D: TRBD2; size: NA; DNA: TGTGCCAGCAGCGAGCAGCTAGCGGGAGAGGATACGCAGTATTTT; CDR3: CASSEQLAGEDTQYF
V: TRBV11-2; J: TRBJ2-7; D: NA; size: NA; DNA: TGTGCCAGCAGCTTAACTAGCTACGAGCAGTACTTC; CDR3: CASSLTSYEQYF
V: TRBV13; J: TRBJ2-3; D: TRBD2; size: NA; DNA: TGTGCCAGCAGCCTAAGCGGGAGTAGAGGTTGGGATACGCAGTATTTT; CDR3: CASSLSGSRGWDTQYF
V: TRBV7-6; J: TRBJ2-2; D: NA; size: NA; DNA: TGTGCCAGCAGCTTCCCGCCCGGGGAGCTGTTTTTT; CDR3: CASSFPPGELFF
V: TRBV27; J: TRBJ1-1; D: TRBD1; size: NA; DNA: TGTGCCAGCTCGCCTACAGGGGACACTGAAGCTTTCTTT; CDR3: CASSPTGDTEAFF
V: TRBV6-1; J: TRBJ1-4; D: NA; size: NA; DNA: TGTGCCAGCAGTACCGTTTTCGGTGCTAATGAAAAACTGTTTTTT; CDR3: CASSTVFGANEKLFF
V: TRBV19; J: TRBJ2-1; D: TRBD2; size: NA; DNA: TGTGCCAGTAGTCCTAGCGGCAATCCTTACAATGAGCAGTTCTTC; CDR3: CASSPSGNPYNEQFF
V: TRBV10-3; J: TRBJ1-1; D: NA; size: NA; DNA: TGTGCCATCAGTGCCTCCGGGACGCTCAACACTGAAGCTTTCTTT; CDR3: CAISASGTLNTEAFF
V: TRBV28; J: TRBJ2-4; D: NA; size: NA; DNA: TGTGCCAGCAGGCTGCCGGGGACAAACATTCAGTACTTC; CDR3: CASRLPGTNIQYF
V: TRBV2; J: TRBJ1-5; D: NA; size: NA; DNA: TGTGCCAGCAGTGATTTTGGACAGCTCAATCAGCCCCAGCATTTT; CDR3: CASSDFGQLNQPQHF
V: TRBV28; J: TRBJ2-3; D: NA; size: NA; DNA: TGTGCCAGCAGTTCCCCTTTAAAATCCAGGGACACAGATACGCAGTATTTT; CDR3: CASSSPLKSRDTDTQYF
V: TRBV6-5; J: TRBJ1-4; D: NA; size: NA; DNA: TGTGCCAGCACCGAGGGAAAGGGAGATGAAAAACTGTTTTTT; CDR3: CASTEGKGDEKLFF
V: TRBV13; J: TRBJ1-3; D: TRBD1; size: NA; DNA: TGTGCCAGCAGCTTAGGACAGGGGTCTGGGAACACCATATATTTT; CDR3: CASSLGQGSGNTIYF
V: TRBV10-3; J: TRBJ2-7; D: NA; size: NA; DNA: TGTGCCACCTCCGGCATAGGGTCTGTGCAACACTCCTACGAGCAGTACTTC; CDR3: CATSGIGSVQHSYEQYF
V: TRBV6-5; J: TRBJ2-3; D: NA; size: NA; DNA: TGTGCCAGCAGTTATACCGCCCCCTTTAGCACAGATACGCAGTATTTT; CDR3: CASSYTAPFSTDTQYF
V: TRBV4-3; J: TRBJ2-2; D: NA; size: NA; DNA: TGCGCCAGCAGCCAAGATCCTGGGGGTTACACCGGGGAGCTGTTTTTT; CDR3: CASSQDPGGYTGELFF
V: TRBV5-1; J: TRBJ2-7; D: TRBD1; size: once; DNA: TGCGCCAGCAGGGGGACAGATCGATACGAGCAGTACTTC; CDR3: CASRGTDRYEQYF
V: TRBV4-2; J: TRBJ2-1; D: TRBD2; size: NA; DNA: TGTGCCAGCAGCCAACCGGGACTAGCGGGAAGTACAGCCTACAATGAGCAGTTCTTC; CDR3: CASSQPGLAGSTAYNEQFF